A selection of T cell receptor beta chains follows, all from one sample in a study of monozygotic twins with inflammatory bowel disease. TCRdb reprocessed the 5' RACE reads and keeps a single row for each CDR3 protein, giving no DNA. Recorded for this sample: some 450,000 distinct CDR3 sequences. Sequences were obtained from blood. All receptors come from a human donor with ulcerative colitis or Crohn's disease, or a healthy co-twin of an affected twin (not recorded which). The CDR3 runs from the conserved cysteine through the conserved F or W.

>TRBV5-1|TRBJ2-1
CASSLERQLDEQFF
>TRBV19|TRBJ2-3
CASSIGQGGDTQYF
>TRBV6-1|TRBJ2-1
CASSRTGAWNEQFF
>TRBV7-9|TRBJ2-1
CASSPSGRGDEQFF
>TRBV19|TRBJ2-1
CASSKGLAYNEQFF
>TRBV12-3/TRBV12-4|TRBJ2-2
CASSFPTGLNTGELFF
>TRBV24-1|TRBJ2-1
CATSAAVAAYNEQFF
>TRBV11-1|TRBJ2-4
CASSFYRTSGSHQNIQYF
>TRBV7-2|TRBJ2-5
CASSFWDGQETQYF
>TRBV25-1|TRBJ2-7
CASSEYLVPGDEQYF
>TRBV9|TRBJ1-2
CASSFRGGNYGYTF
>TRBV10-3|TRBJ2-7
CAISGGGPTYEQYF
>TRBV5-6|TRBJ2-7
CASSHLSYEQYF
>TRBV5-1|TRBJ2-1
CASSFTGTTYNEQFF
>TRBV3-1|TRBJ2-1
CASSPPSGGPYNEQFF
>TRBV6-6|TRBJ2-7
CASRGPGSSYEQYF
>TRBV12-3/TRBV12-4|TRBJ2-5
CASTLSGGQETQYF
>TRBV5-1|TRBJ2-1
CASSISGLTLNEQFF
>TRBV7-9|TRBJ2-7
CASSLLGTSPGEQYF
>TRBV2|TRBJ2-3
CASSSLLSTAISTDTQYF
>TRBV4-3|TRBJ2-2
CASSQESTPTAYNTGELFF
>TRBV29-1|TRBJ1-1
CSVRGRITEAFF
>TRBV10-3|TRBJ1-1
CAISESRAEAFF
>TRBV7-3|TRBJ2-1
CAISSTSGIINEQFF
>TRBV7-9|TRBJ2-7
CASSLRRGADEQYF
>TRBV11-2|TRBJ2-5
CASSLEAVGETQYF
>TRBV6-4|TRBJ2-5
CASVPEGDLTQETQYF
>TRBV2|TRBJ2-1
CASQNYNEQFF
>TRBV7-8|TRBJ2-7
CASSLGAGPSYEQYF
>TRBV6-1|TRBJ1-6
CASSPQGTSYNSPLHF
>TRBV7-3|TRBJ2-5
CASSVGRGVGETQYF
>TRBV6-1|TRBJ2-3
CASSEGLAGGTQYF
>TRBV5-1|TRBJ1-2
CASSDVGGNYGYTF
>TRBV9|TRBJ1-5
CASSGGVDQPQHF
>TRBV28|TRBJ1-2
CASTEGEAAIRGYTF
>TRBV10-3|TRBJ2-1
CAISDTSTYEQFF
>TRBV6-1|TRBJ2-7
CASSDDPLGEQYF
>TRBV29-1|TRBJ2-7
CSVSRGLGYEQYF
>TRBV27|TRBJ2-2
CASRTGTYTGELFF
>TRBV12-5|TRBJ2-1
CASGFSGSYNEQFF
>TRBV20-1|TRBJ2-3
CSAEPPGGRAADTQYF
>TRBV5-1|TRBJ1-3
CASSLEGGARGNTIYF
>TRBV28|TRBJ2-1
CASSRAGRSSYNEQFF
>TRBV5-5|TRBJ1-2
CASSLYSGDYNYGYTF
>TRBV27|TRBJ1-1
CASSLSLPGTLAEAFF
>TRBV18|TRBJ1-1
CASSPGQVPLNTEAFF
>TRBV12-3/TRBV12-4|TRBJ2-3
CASSLRQPDTQYF
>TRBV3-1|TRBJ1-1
CASSQGTANTEAFF
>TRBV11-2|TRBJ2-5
CASSLARGAIGETQYF
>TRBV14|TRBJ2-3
CASSRDRTSGTDTQYF
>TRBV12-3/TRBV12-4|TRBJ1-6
CASSIQGAGSPLHF
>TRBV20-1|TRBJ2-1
CSAPSKYNEQFF
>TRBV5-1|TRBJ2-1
CASSEQTGGRGEQFF
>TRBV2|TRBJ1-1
CASGRDRRTLNTEAFF
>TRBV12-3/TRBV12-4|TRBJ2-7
CASSRTGIGGEQYF
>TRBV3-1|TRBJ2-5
CASSHSSGRGTQYF
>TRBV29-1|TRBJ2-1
CSVVRGASSYNEQFF
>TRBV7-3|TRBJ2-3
CASSLNRIPDTQYF
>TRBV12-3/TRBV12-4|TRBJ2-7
CASSHWGLNRGSSYEQYF